These 14 T cell receptor beta chains share one sample of origin, sequenced in a study of T cells in Graves' hyperthyroidism and ophthalmopathy. RNA transcripts were the template for amplifying TCR beta CDR3 regions. The HTBI primer set served for first-round RT-PCR of the TCR CDR3. TCRdb recomputed calls from the multiplex PCR reads with MiXCR, one row per CDR3 protein. Of some 650,000 distinct CDR3 sequences in the sample, roughly 16% were seen once. Specimen: blood. The receptors come from a woman aged 40 to 49 with Graves' ophthalmopathy.

This clonotype has only a few counts. The chain couples TRBV9 to TRBJ2-5, with no clear D. CDR1 SGDLS and CDR2 YYNGEE come from the germline V gene. V was clipped by 3 bases and J by 5 bases, with 14 bases between them. The CDR3 is made up of 14 amino acids. The CDR3 region is CASSGGVNGETQYF. The CDR3 DNA follows: TGTGCCAGCAGCGGCGGAGTCAACGGGGAGACCCAGTACTTC.

This clonotype was seen at least ten times. The V gene is TRBV5-5, the J gene TRBJ2-7; a weak D match, TRBD1 (6 bases). The CDR3 runs to 12 residues. V was shortened by 4 bases and J by 4 bases, with 9 bases between the two germline ends. Looked up from germline, CDR1 is SGHKS and CDR2 is YYEKEE (reference sequence). The CDR3 sequence is CASSKQGYEQYF. In DNA form, the CDR3 reads TGTGCCAGCAGCAAACAGGGTTACGAGCAGTACTTC.

This chain links TRBV6-1 with TRBJ1-1; no clear D gene. The CDR3 has 13 amino acids. V shed 5 bases and J shed 7 bases, with 14 bases lying between them. CDR1 and CDR2 (germline): MNHNS, SASEGT. The DNA for the CDR3 is TGTGCCAGCAGTAATCCCCGGAACGATGAAGCTTTCTTT. It is translated as CASSNPRNDEAFF.

This CDR3 is CASSSRDRLYQETQYF. The CDR3 DNA sequence: TGTGCCAGCAGTTCCCGGGACAGGTTGTACCAAGAGACCCAGTACTTC. V gene TRBV12-3 or TRBV12-4 combines with J gene TRBJ2-5; TRBD1 agrees at 8 bases. Trimming at V came to 4 bases and at J to 0 bases, leaving 7 bases not matched to a gene. CDR3 length equals 16 residues.

This clonotype occurred a few times. The gene calls are TRBV19 and TRBJ2-3; no firm D call. Germline assignment: CDR1 LNHDA and CDR2 SQIVND (reference sequence). V was cut by 1 base and J by 8 bases, with 7 bases left in between. The CDR3 is 12 amino acids. CDR3 sequence: CASSIGSGTQYF. CDR3 nucleotides: TGTGCCAGTAGTATAGGGTCCGGTACGCAGTATTTT.

The V and J genes are TRBV30 and TRBJ2-3, with 7 bases that match TRBD2. Germline-derived CDR1 and CDR2 are GTSNPN and SVGIG (reference sequence). This CDR3 spans 15 amino acids. As DNA, the CDR3 is TGTGCTCAATCACCCTTGGTGGGGAGGGCAGATACGCAGTATTTT. As protein: CAQSPLVGRADTQYF.

This clonotype was detected a few times. This chain joins TRBV20-1 and TRBJ2-1; the match to TRBD2 covers 7 bases. CDR3 length: 14 residues. Germline V gene data show CDR1 as DFQATT and CDR2 as SNEGSKA (reference sequence). Trimming removed 7 bases from V and 4 bases from J; junction bases left unmatched: 10. CDR3 protein: CSVQRRGTYNEQFF. For the CDR3, the DNA is TGCAGTGTACAACGGCGGGGGACTTACAATGAGCAGTTCTTC.

This clonotype was observed many times. This sequence joins TRBV2 and TRBJ2-7; perhaps TRBD2 as D (7 bases). Trimming cost V 6 bases and J 3 bases, with 21 bases left between them. Germline CDR1 is SNHLY and CDR2 is FYNNEI. The CDR3 is 16 residues long. CDR3 nucleotide sequence: TGTGCCAGCAGCCCACGGGGGGCCTCGGTCGTCTACGAGCAGTACTTC. Its translation is CASSPRGASVVYEQYF.

This clonotype occurred a few times. Because it lacks the conserved phenylalanine or tryptophan at the end, this CDR3 is likely a read error. V gene TRBV5-1 combines with J gene TRBJ1-4, with 7 bases that match TRBD1. Germline CDR1 SGHRS, CDR2 YFSETQ. V gave up 4 bases and J gave up 3 bases; unmatched junction bases: 3. The CDR3 covers 14 residues. For the CDR3, the DNA is TGCGCCAGCAGCGTCGGGACAGCTAATGAAAAACTGTTTTCT. Its translation is CASSVGTANEKLFS.

The chain's CDR3 is CASSRNRGNEQFF. CDR3 coding DNA: TGTGCCAGCAGTCGAAATAGGGGGAATGAGCAGTTCTTC. This chain uses TRBV6-1 with TRBJ2-1; tentatively, D is TRBD1 (6 bases). The CDR3 length is 13 residues. Looked up from germline, CDR1 is MNHNS and CDR2 is SASEGT. V gave up 5 bases and J gave up 7 bases, with 12 bases separating them.

The rearrangement uses TRBV6-1 and TRBJ2-5; tentative D call: TRBD2 (5 bases). The CDR3 spans 13 residues. Deletions cut 8 bases from V and 7 bases from J, with 17 bases between. Germline V gene lookup returns CDR1 MNHNS and CDR2 SASEGT. In nucleotides, the CDR3 is TGTGCCAGCTCACCTCAGGAGGTGGGGACCCAGTACTTC. Its protein is CASSPQEVGTQYF.

This clonotype showed up many times. The chain uses TRBV2 and TRBJ2-1; TRBD2 aligns across 11 bases. The length of the CDR3 is 14 residues. Germline V gene data show CDR1 as SNHLY and CDR2 as FYNNEI. V lost 7 bases and J lost 9; bases outside the gene matches: 8. CDR3 protein: CASNLLAGVAEQFF. CDR3 DNA sequence: TGTGCCAGCAACTTACTAGCGGGAGTGGCTGAGCAGTTCTTC.

This clonotype was recorded many times. This chain connects TRBV20-1 to TRBJ2-7; 9 bases are shared with TRBD1. J lost 2 bases, V lost 2 bases, and 10 bases had no gene match. CDR1 DFQATT and CDR2 SNEGSKA come from the germline V gene (reference sequence). The CDR3 contains 16 residues. CDR3 nucleotide sequence: TGCAGTGCTAGACCAAGGACCGGGACAGGGCCCTACGAGCAGTACTTC. Residues: CSARPRTGTGPYEQYF.

The rearrangement links TRBV20-1 to TRBJ2-2, with D uncertain. V lost 0 bases and J 0 bases, leaving 8 bases between the germline ends. The CDR3 covers 15 residues. CDR1 is DFQATT, CDR2 SNEGSKA, per germline (reference sequence). The CDR3 bases are TGCAGTGCTAGAGATTTACTACCGAACACCGGGGAGCTGTTTTTT. Its protein product is CSARDLLPNTGELFF.